A single sample is the source of the 11 T cell receptor beta chains below, sequenced in a study of cytomegalovirus exposure and HLA in healthy donors. Primers for the PCR totalled 60 Vbeta and 13 Jbeta. Measured with immunoSEQ multiplex PCR; TCRdb has only the in-frame clones, and not every one. The table records around 170,000 clones, roughly 78% of them present only once. Sequencing used PBMCs. These receptors all stem from a woman between 45 and 65 years old in good health and CMV-seropositive.

This chain uses TRBV7-3 with TRBJ2-1; tentatively, D is TRBD2 (5 bases). Trimming stripped 3 bases from V and 9 bases from J, with 9 bases between. This CDR3 is built from 12 residues. Germline values: CDR1 SGHTA, CDR2 FQGTGA. CDR3 DNA sequence: TGTGCCAGCAGCTTCAATAGCGTTGAGCAGTTCTTC. Amino acid sequence: CASSFNSVEQFF.

This clone has more than one count but fewer than ten. Sequence at one end of the junction differs from germline and may be a read error. This chain joins TRBV7-7 and TRBJ2-7; 7 bases agree with TRBD1. Germline V gene lookup returns CDR1 SSHAT and CDR2 FNYEAQ (reference sequence). This CDR3 contains 13 residues. In DNA, the CDR3 is TGTGCTAGCAGCTTAGACAGGGACGCCGAGCAGTACTTC. As protein: CASSLDRDAEQYF.

V usage is TRBV28 and J usage is TRBJ2-5; 7 nucleotides agree with TRBD1. The J call may be in error: the DNA end matches TRBJ2-7 better. The length of the CDR3 is 13 residues. Germline loops: CDR1 MDHEN, CDR2 SYDVKM. The CDR3 DNA reads TGTGCCAGCAGTGACAGGGTGCCCTACGAGCAGTACTTC. Translation gives CASSDRVPYEQYF.

The CDR3 loop is CASSYPRQGDGYTF. In DNA, the CDR3 is TGTGCCAGCAGTTACCCTCGACAGGGCGATGGCTACACCTTC. This chain uses TRBV6-5 with TRBJ1-2; 7 nucleotides agree with TRBD1. Germline-derived CDR1 and CDR2 are MNHEY and SVGAGI. CDR3 size: 14 residues. After removal of 2 bases from V and 6 bases from J, the junction contained 6 bases not matched to a gene.

This chain connects TRBV5-1 to TRBJ2-7, with 7 bases that match TRBD1. Trimming cost V 1 base and J 0 bases; bases outside gene matches: 7. The CDR3 consists of 16 residues. The germline V gene has CDR1 SGHRS and CDR2 YFSETQ. CDR3 loop: CASSLSWTGGSYEQYF. CDR3 in DNA: TGCGCCAGCAGCTTGTCCTGGACAGGTGGCTCCTACGAGCAGTACTTC.

This chain connects TRBV9 to TRBJ1-4, with D possibly TRBD1 on 5 matching bases. CDR1 is SGDLS, CDR2 YYNGEE, per germline. This CDR3 has 13 amino acids. V was cut by 5 bases and J by 11 bases, with 16 bases left in between. CDR3 coding DNA: TGTGCCAGCAGTCCCCATCAGGGACTGAAACTGTTTTTT. Protein: CASSPHQGLKLFF.

Regarding this clone: At one boundary the junction diverges from the germline segment, which might be a read error. V usage is TRBV2 and J usage is TRBJ1-5, with TRBD1 as a possible D gene (6 bases). Germline CDR1 SNHLY, CDR2 FYNNEI. This CDR3 region has 12 residues. CDR3 nucleotides: TGTGCCAGCAGTGAAGGGGGGGGCAAGAACCTTTTT. Its translation: CASSEGGGKNLF.

The chain combines TRBV11-2 with TRBJ2-1; D perhaps matches TRBD2 (6 bases). Germline loops: CDR1 SGHAT, CDR2 FQNNGV. V gave up 0 bases and J gave up 4 bases, with 16 bases separating them. The CDR3 consists of 17 residues. The CDR3 sequence: CASSLEPLASTYNEQFF. CDR3 bases: TGTGCCAGCAGCTTAGAGCCCCTAGCGTCAACTTACAATGAGCAGTTCTTC.

This sequence joins TRBV19 and TRBJ2-2; D is undetermined. The CDR3 has 13 amino acids. V dropped 1 base and J dropped 6 bases, with 6 bases sitting between them. Germline V lookup: CDR1 LNHDA, CDR2 SQIVND (reference sequence). CDR3 residues: CASSIAIPGELFF. Here the CDR3 DNA reads TGTGCCAGTAGTATAGCAATCCCCGGGGAGCTGTTTTTT. Full variable domain (remainder filled in from reference TRBV19 and TRBJ2-2): DGGITQSPKYLFRKEGQNVTLSCEQNLNHDAMYWYRQDPGQGLRLIYYSQIVNDFQKGDIAEGYSVSREKKESFPLTVTSAQKNPTAFYLCASSIAIPGELFFGEGSRLTVL.

The chain joins TRBV28 to TRBJ1-1; D is uncertain. CDR1 and CDR2 (germline): MDHEN, SYDVKM. Trimming removed 1 base at V and 2 bases at J, with 8 bases between. The CDR3 covers 14 residues. The CDR3 DNA sequence: TGTGCCAGCAGTTTATTCCTAGAAAACACTGAAGCTTTCTTT. This sequence encodes CASSLFLENTEAFF.

The CDR3 DNA reads TGTGCCAGCAGCCCAAGACAGGGATTGCTCTCTGGAAACACCATATATTTT. Translation: CASSPRQGLLSGNTIYF. This chain connects TRBV9 to TRBJ1-3; 7 bases are shared with TRBD1. Losses at the gene ends were 4 bases for V and 0 bases for J; bases not matched to a gene: 10. CDR3 length equals 17 residues. Germline V gives CDR1 SGDLS, CDR2 YYNGEE. Supplemented by reference TRBV9 and TRBJ1-3, the full variable domain reads DSGVTQTPKHLITATGQRVTLRCSPRSGDLSVYWYQQSLDQGLQFLIQYYNGEERAKGNILERFSAQQFPDLHSELNLSSLELGDSALYFCASSPRQGLLSGNTIYFGEGSWLTVV.